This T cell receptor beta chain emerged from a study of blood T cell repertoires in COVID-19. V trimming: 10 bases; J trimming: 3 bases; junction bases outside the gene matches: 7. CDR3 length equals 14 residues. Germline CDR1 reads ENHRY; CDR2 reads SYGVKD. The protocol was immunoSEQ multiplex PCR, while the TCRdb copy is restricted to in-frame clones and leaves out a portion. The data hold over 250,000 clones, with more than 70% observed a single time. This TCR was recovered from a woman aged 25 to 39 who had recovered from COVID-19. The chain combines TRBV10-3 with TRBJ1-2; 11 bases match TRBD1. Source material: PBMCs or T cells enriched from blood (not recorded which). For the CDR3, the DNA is TGTGCCACGACCGGACAGGGGGCAGACTATGGCTACACCTTC. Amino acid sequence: CATTGQGADYGYTF.